A single T cell receptor beta chain is shown here with its context. This sample was included in a study of beta chain features in type 1 diabetes. The sequenced template was cDNA made from the entire isolated RNA. Profiling relied on immunoSEQ multiplex PCR, and the TCRdb table lists in-frame clones only, not all of them. The sample shows 120,000 to 150,000 clones, less than 9% of them seen only once. This clonotype originated in a woman under 40 in good health. Material: central memory CD4+ T cells from blood.

In DNA form, the CDR3 reads TGTGCCAGCAGCTTAGATCTGAGACAGGGGTTGCCCTACGAGCAGTACTTC. It is translated as CASSLDLRQGLPYEQYF. The V and J genes are TRBV11-2 and TRBJ2-7, with 8 bases that match TRBD1. CDR1 is SGHAT, CDR2 FQNNGV, per germline. This CDR3 spans 17 amino acids. With 0 bases clipped from V and 2 bases from J, the junction kept 9 bases outside the gene matches.